Following are 14 T cell receptor beta chains from one sample sequenced in a study of blood T cell repertoires in COVID-19. Here immunoSEQ multiplex PCR was the method, and the copy in TCRdb shows in-frame clones only, minus some. The table shows about 260,000 clones, with more than 85% occurring only once. Sequenced material: peripheral blood. Every receptor here comes from a person aged 18 to 29 with COVID-19, enrolled during active disease.

The V call is TRBV7-9, the J call TRBJ1-3, with 8 bases lining up with TRBD1. Losses at the gene ends were 5 bases for V and 0 bases for J; bases not matched to a gene: 12. The CDR3 has 18 amino acids. Germline CDR1 reads SEHNR; CDR2 reads FQNEAQ (reference sequence). CDR3 protein: CASSIRGTGFYSGNTIYF. The CDR3 nucleotides are TGTGCCAGCAGCATAAGAGGGACAGGTTTTTACTCTGGAAACACCATATATTTT. Complete variable domain (other parts from reference TRBV7-9 and TRBJ1-3): DTGVSQNPRHKITKRGQNVTFRCDPISEHNRLYWYRQTLGQGPEFLTYFQNEAQLEKSRLLSDRFSAERPKGSFSTLEIQRTEQGDSAMYLCASSIRGTGFYSGNTIYFGEGSWLTVV.

The chain links TRBV2 to TRBJ1-3, with 9 bases matching TRBD1. Germline CDR1 and CDR2: SNHLY and FYNNEI. The trim removed 6 bases at V and 3 bases at J, leaving 3 bases unmatched. CDR3 length: 14 amino acids. DNA of the CDR3: TGTGCCAGCAGGGGACAGGGCGTTGGAAACACCATATATTTT. It specifies CASRGQGVGNTIYF.

The chain has TRBV19 and TRBJ1-1; 8 positions agree with TRBD1. From germline, CDR1 is LNHDA and CDR2 SQIVND (reference sequence). This CDR3 is built from 14 residues. With 5 bases clipped from V and 1 base from J, the junction kept 3 bases outside the gene matches. This CDR3 is CASSRQGTNTEAFF. As DNA, the CDR3 is TGTGCCAGTAGTCGACAGGGGACGAACACTGAAGCTTTCTTT.

V gene TRBV7-3 combines with J gene TRBJ2-2, with D unclear. CDR3 size: 14 residues. Trimming shortened V by 2 bases and J by 1 base, and 5 bases separated the two germline ends. In germline, CDR1 is SGHTA, CDR2 FQGTGA. The CDR3 reads CASSLPENTGELFF. For the CDR3, the DNA is TGTGCCAGCAGCTTACCAGAGAACACCGGGGAGCTGTTTTTT.

The chain joins TRBV9 to TRBJ2-1; TRBD2 is a possible D gene (6 bases). With 4 bases removed from V and 7 bases from J, the gap between germline ends came to 15 bases. Germline V lookup: CDR1 SGDLS, CDR2 YYNGEE. This CDR3 has 14 amino acids. This CDR3 reads CASSSRYGGNEQFF. Here the CDR3 DNA reads TGTGCCAGCAGCAGTAGATATGGGGGGAATGAGCAGTTCTTC.

V is TRBV10-1 and J is TRBJ2-1; 13 nucleotides line up with TRBD2. Per germline, CDR1 WNHNN and CDR2 SYGVQD (reference sequence). The CDR3 is 16 residues long. Germline trimming cut 5 bases from V and 8 bases from J; bases unmatched to any gene: 9. CDR3 residues: CASSTGLAGVGYEQFF. The CDR3 nucleotides are TGCGCCAGCAGTACCGGACTAGCGGGAGTTGGGTATGAGCAGTTCTTC.

The chain carries TRBV18 and TRBJ1-6; unclear D gene. Germline V gene data show CDR1 as KGHSH and CDR2 as LQKENI. V lost 3 bases to trimming and J lost 7 bases, with 10 bases between them. The CDR3 covers 14 residues. The CDR3 nucleotides are TGTGCCAGCTCACCCGGGATGGGGAATTCACCCCTCCACTTT. Its translation is CASSPGMGNSPLHF. Full variable domain (missing parts from reference TRBV18 and TRBJ1-6): NAGVMQNPRHLVRRRGQEARLRCSPMKGHSHVYWYRQLPEEGLKFMVYLQKENIIDESGMPKERFSAEFPKEGPSILRIQQVVRGDSAAYFCASSPGMGNSPLHFGNGTRLTVT.

V and J are TRBV29-1 and TRBJ1-1, with TRBD1 identical over 7 bases. After removal of 5 bases from V and 2 bases from J, the junction contained 2 bases not matched to a gene. CDR1 SQVTM and CDR2 ANQGSEA come from the germline V gene. The CDR3 has 12 residues. The CDR3 sequence: CSVYRGNTEAFF. DNA of the CDR3: TGCAGCGTTTACAGGGGAAACACTGAAGCTTTCTTT.

The gene calls are TRBV2 and TRBJ1-2; 8 nucleotides align to TRBD1. J gave up 2 bases and V 6 bases, and 5 bases lay outside the gene matches. This CDR3 has 14 amino acids. The V gene's germline CDR1 is SNHLY and CDR2 FYNNEI. The CDR3 DNA reads TGTGCCAGCAGCCCGGACAGGGTAAACTATGGCTACACCTTC. It codes for CASSPDRVNYGYTF.

The rearrangement links TRBV27 to TRBJ2-7; 8 bases fit TRBD2. CDR3 length: 9 amino acids. After removal of 11 bases from V and 10 bases from J, the junction contained 4 bases not matched to a gene. Germline V gives CDR1 MNHEY, CDR2 SMNVEV (reference sequence). The CDR3 DNA reads as TGTGCCTCGGGAGGGGACCAGTACTTC. It translates to CASGGDQYF.

The CDR3 DNA is TGTGCCAGTTTCCTTAGCGGCTCGAACACCGGGGAGCTGTTTTTT. It codes for CASFLSGSNTGELFF. The chain recombines TRBV18 with TRBJ2-2, with a weak D call TRBD2 (6 bases). The V gene lost 9 bases and the J gene lost 0 bases, with 14 bases spanning the gap. There are 15 residues in the CDR3. The germline CDR1 and CDR2 sequences are KGHSH and LQKENI. The full variable domain, in which reference TRBV18 and TRBJ2-2 provide the parts outside the CDR3, is NAGVMQNPRHLVRRRGQEARLRCSPMKGHSHVYWYRQLPEEGLKFMVYLQKENIIDESGMPKERFSAEFPKEGPSILRIQQVVRGDSAAYFCASFLSGSNTGELFFGEGSRLTVL.

This clone was picked up a small number of times. The CDR3, as DNA: TGTGCCAGCAGCCCGACAGGGGCCGAATCCTACGAGCAGTACTTC. As protein: CASSPTGAESYEQYF. The chain combines TRBV3-1 (or the pseudogene TRBV3-2) with TRBJ2-7, with 8 bases lining up with TRBD1. Germline loops: CDR1 LGHDT, CDR2 YNNKEL (reference sequence). V dropped 4 bases and J dropped 1; count of bases not matched to a gene: 6. This CDR3 has 15 residues.

The chain recombines TRBV19 with TRBJ1-1, with 9 bases that match TRBD1. With V trimmed by 3 bases and J by 1 base, 3 bases remained unmatched. The V gene's germline CDR1 is LNHDA and CDR2 SQIVND (reference sequence). CDR3 length equals 15 residues. The CDR3 DNA follows: TGTGCCAGTAGTATCCGGGGACAGGGGAACACTGAAGCTTTCTTT. Its protein product is CASSIRGQGNTEAFF.

This clone came up once. The chain recombines TRBV20-1 with TRBJ1-1; TRBD1 is a possible D gene (5 bases). Germline values: CDR1 DFQATT, CDR2 SNEGSKA (reference sequence). The CDR3 runs 15 residues. The V end lost 3 bases, the J end lost 5 bases, and 19 bases lay between the germline ends. The CDR3 loop is CSASFLDSGGTEAFF. The CDR3 DNA is TGCAGTGCTAGTTTTCTTGACAGCGGGGGGACTGAAGCTTTCTTT.